This TCR beta chain came from a study of lymphopenia after photon versus proton radiotherapy. The germline V and J ends were trimmed by 3 bases and 4 bases, with 15 bases remaining between them. Germline CDR1 and CDR2: LNHDA and SQIVND (reference sequence). The CDR3 has 15 residues. Clones were read by immunoSEQ multiplex PCR, and TCRdb kept only the in-frame ones, dropping some. This sample has 13,000 to 15,000 clones, with under 90% found just once. Sample: peripheral blood, taken from a patient treated with photon-based radiotherapy. This chain joins TRBV19 and TRBJ1-2, with D perhaps TRBD1 (5 bases). This TCR came from a man aged 45 to 65 with gastric cancer. The DNA of the CDR3 is TGTGCCAGTAGTATGGATCCGGTTAGGGGCTATGGCTACACCTTC. The encoded protein is CASSMDPVRGYGYTF.